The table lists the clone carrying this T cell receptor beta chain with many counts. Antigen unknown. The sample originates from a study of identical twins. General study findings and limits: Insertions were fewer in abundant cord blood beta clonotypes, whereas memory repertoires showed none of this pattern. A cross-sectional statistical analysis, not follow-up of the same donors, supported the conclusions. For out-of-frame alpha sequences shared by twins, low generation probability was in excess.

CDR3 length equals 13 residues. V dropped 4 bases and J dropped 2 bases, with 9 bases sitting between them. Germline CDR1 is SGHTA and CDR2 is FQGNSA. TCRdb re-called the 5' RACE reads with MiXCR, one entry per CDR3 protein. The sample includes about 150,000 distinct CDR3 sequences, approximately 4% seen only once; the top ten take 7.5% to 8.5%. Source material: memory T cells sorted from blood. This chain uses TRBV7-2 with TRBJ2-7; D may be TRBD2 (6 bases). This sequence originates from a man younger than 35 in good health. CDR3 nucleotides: TGTGCCAGCAGCTCCTCGGGGGCCTACGAGCAGTACTTC. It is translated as CASSSSGAYEQYF.